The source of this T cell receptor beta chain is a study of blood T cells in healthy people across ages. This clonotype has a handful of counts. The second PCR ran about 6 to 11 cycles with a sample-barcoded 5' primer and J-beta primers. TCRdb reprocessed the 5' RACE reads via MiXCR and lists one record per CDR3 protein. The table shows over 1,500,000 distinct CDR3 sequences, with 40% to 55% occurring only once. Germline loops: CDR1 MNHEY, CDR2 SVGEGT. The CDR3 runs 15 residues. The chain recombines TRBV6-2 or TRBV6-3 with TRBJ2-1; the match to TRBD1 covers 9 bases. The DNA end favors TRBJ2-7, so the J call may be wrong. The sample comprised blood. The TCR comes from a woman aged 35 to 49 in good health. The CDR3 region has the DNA TGTGCCAGCGGCCCCGGGACAGGGTTCTACAATGAGCAGTACTTC. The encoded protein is CASGPGTGFYNEQYF.